This T cell receptor (beta chain) stems from a study of Ad26.COV2.S vaccination and SARS-CoV-2 variants. Study results and limitations: The study found higher spike-specific TCR breadth in vaccine than placebo recipients.

Regarding this clone: Antigen: not known.

Treatment of the sample: approximately 18 received Ad26.COV2.S at low or high dose, single or two shots; about 5 received placebo; per-sample allocation not given. Sample collection was performed on day 63 after the first vaccine or placebo injection. The germline gives CDR1 MDHEN, CDR2 SYDVKM. The CDR3 extends over 14 amino acids. Trimming removed 3 bases at V and 0 bases at J, with 8 bases between. Assay used: immunoSEQ multiplex PCR; TCRdb lists only in-frame clones, some missing. This sample yields some 420,000 clones, of which 88% are seen a single time; approximately 4% belongs to the top ten. The receptor comes from a person between 18 and 65 years old who received the Ad26.COV2.S COVID-19 vaccine or a placebo. This chain uses TRBV28 with TRBJ1-1; no reliable D call. The sequences come from peripheral blood, collected in a trial of Ad26.COV2.S vaccine versus placebo. This chain's CDR3 is CASSFRNMNTEAFF. The CDR3 nucleotides are TGTGCCAGCAGTTTTCGCAACATGAACACTGAAGCTTTCTTT.